Listed below are T cell receptor beta chains from one sample, sequenced in a study of vaccination effects on CD4 cells after COVID-19. Their antigens remain unidentified. Measured with immunoSEQ multiplex PCR; TCRdb has only the in-frame clones, and not every one. The sample carries more than 60,000 clones, around 70% recorded once. The input for sequencing was CD4+ T cells from PBMCs cultured with HCoV-229E spike peptides, taken after COVID-19 vaccination. The receptors here all came from a human donor who received a COVID-19 vaccine. Each CDR3 is given with its conserved first and last residue. Fields, in order: CDR3 length, D gene, clone size, J gene, V gene, CDR3 protein, CDR3 DNA. A D gene is named only where the DNA matches it firmly. Only some rows state a clone size, as once, few, many or a class for expanded clones.

len: 15
d_gene: .
abundance: .
j_gene: TRBJ1-1
v_gene: TRBV18
CDR3aa: CASSPQQVRTPEAFF
CDR3nt: TGTGCCAGCTCACCTCAACAGGTCAGAACCCCTGAAGCTTTCTTT

len: 14
d_gene: TRBD1
abundance: .
j_gene: TRBJ2-3
v_gene: TRBV5-1
CDR3aa: CASTRTGGQDTQYF
CDR3nt: TGCGCCAGCACCCGGACAGGGGGCCAAGATACGCAGTATTTT

len: 15
d_gene: .
abundance: .
j_gene: TRBJ1-5
v_gene: TRBV27
CDR3aa: CASSPTRGIHQPQHF
CDR3nt: TGTGCCAGCAGCCCCACCCGGGGGATTCATCAGCCCCAGCATTTT

len: 14
d_gene: TRBD1
abundance: .
j_gene: TRBJ1-2
v_gene: TRBV6-6
CDR3aa: CASRETGTNYGYTF
CDR3nt: TGTGCCAGCAGAGAGACAGGGACGAACTATGGCTACACCTTC

len: 14
d_gene: TRBD1
abundance: .
j_gene: TRBJ1-2
v_gene: TRBV18
CDR3aa: CASSPRDRDDGYTF
CDR3nt: TGTGCCAGCTCACCACGGGACAGGGATGATGGCTACACCTTC

len: 15
d_gene: TRBD2
abundance: .
j_gene: TRBJ2-3
v_gene: TRBV18
CDR3aa: CASSPAGGPRDTQYF
CDR3nt: TGTGCCAGCTCACCAGCGGGGGGGCCCCGGGATACGCAGTATTTT

len: 13
d_gene: .
abundance: .
j_gene: TRBJ1-1
v_gene: TRBV7-8
CDR3aa: CASSLVPGAFAFF
CDR3nt: TGTGCCAGCAGCTTAGTGCCGGGGGCGTTTGCTTTCTTT

len: 13
d_gene: TRBD1
abundance: .
j_gene: TRBJ2-5
v_gene: TRBV29-1
CDR3aa: CSVSGQGKETQYF
CDR3nt: TGCAGCGTTTCGGGACAGGGTAAAGAGACCCAGTACTTC

len: 17
d_gene: .
abundance: once
j_gene: TRBJ2-1
v_gene: TRBV29-1
CDR3aa: CSVEDQLRFLFYNEQFF
CDR3nt: TGCAGCGTGGAAGACCAACTCCGCTTCTTGTTCTACAATGAGCAGTTCTTC

len: 14
d_gene: TRBD2
abundance: .
j_gene: TRBJ2-5
v_gene: TRBV2
CDR3aa: CASSPTSVLETQYF
CDR3nt: TGTGCCAGCAGTCCTACTAGCGTTTTAGAGACCCAGTACTTC

len: 14
d_gene: TRBD1
abundance: .
j_gene: TRBJ1-4
v_gene: TRBV6-5
CDR3aa: CASSLQGAGEKLFF
CDR3nt: TGTGCCAGCAGCCTACAGGGGGCTGGTGAAAAACTGTTTTTT

len: 16
d_gene: TRBD1
abundance: .
j_gene: TRBJ1-1
v_gene: TRBV5-6
CDR3aa: CASSVGLQGGFTEAFF
CDR3nt: TGTGCCAGCAGCGTGGGTCTACAGGGGGGATTCACTGAAGCTTTCTTT

len: 15
d_gene: .
abundance: .
j_gene: TRBJ1-1
v_gene: TRBV28
CDR3aa: CASSSLFWGNTEAFF
CDR3nt: TGTGCCAGCAGTTCCCTGTTTTGGGGGAACACTGAAGCTTTCTTT